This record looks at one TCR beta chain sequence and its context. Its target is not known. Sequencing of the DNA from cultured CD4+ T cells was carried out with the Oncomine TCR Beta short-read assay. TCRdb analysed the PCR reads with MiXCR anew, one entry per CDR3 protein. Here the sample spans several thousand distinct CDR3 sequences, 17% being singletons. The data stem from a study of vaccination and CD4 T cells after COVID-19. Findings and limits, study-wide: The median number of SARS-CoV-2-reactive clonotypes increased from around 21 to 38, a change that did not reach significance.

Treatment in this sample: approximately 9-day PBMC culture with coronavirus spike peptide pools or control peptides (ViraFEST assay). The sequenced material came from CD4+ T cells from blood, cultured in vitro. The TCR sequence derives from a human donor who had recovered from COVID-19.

CDR3 protein: CASSVSQISTQYF. CDR3 DNA sequence: TGTGCCAGCAGCGTAAGTCAAATCAGTACGCAGTATTTT. The chain combines TRBV9 with TRBJ2-3; D is unresolved. The CDR3 spans 13 residues. The germline V gene encodes CDR1 SGDLS and CDR2 YYNGEE. Trimming cost V 1 base and J 8 bases, with 11 bases left between them.